The present T cell receptor beta chain was sequenced within a study of chemoradiotherapy in HPV16-positive cancers (dated by TCRdb to 2022 to 2024). Concerning the study at large: Using functional T-cell assays on cells from a couple of HPV16-positive patients, the researchers defined candidate HPV-specific T-cell clones and common TCR motifs. The study asked whether T-cell immunity to the HPV oncoproteins E6 and E7 changes during chemoradiotherapy and whether this immunity affects survival. The candidate HPV-specific TCRs and motifs were subsequently tracked in TCR repertoires obtained from roughly 90 patients with HPV-related cancers.

Library creation used the immunoSEQ multiplex PCR assay. This immuneACCESS table, as held by TCRdb, lists in-frame sequences with V and J called but not all clones. Of the missing ones, under half trace to an unresolved V gene in checked studies; the others have no known cause. For this sample there are some 11,000 clones; approximately 85% appear just once. The ten largest account for under 1.2% of the sample. Repertoires were sampled repeatedly over the course of chemoradiotherapy so that clonal expansion in the tumor microenvironment could be followed. A word on this clone: Its binding antigen is unknown. Base qualities are not recorded, but no much larger clone differs from it by a single base.

On the study overall, not on this receptor specifically: In HPV16-positive patients, expansion of HPV-responsive T cells during chemoradiotherapy was found to be associated with improved recurrence-free survival. Only two HPV16-positive patients were used to derive the functional definition of HPV-specific T cells, and the survival association was reported for HPV16-positive patients. Expansion of candidate HPV-specific clones and E7-related TCR motifs was observed in the tumor microenvironment during treatment, whereas no such expansion was observed for non-HPV-specific T cells.

The CDR3 measures 13 amino acids from cysteine to phenylalanine. Of all the DNA, just the CDR3 is kept, 39 bases in frame from base 1. V drops 7 bases and J drops 3 bases, leaving 12 bases in between. Based on the germline V gene, the CDR1 and CDR2 sequences are SNHLY and FYNNEI. This receptor was identified in a human donor with HPV-associated anogenital cancer. This chain is built from TRBV2 and TRBJ1-1; tentative D gene TRBD1, with 5 bases matching. This material was acquired from a patient who underwent chemoradiotherapy. The CDR3 region: CASKDNWHTEAFF. The base sequence is TGTGCCAGCAAGGACAATTGGCACACTGAAGCTTTCTTT. Full variable domain (CDR3 extended with the reference TRBV2 and TRBJ1-1 proteins): EPEVTQTPSHQVTQMGQEVILRCVPISNHLYFYWYRQILGQKVEFLVSFYNNEISEKSEIFDDQFSVERPDGSNFTLKIRSTKLEDSAMYFCASKDNWHTEAFFGQGTRLTVV.